This TCR beta chain was retrieved from a study of cytomegalovirus exposure and HLA in healthy donors. 13 Jbeta primers and 60 Vbeta primers were used for the PCR. Libraries were prepared by immunoSEQ multiplex PCR; TCRdb keeps only in-frame clonotypes and omits some of them. This sample has approximately 150,000 clones; roughly 80% occur once, and the top ten carry 9% to 10%. J lost 1 base, V lost 7 bases, and 6 bases had no gene match. This CDR3 region has 14 residues. Germline values: CDR1 SNHLY, CDR2 FYNNEI. The TCR was taken from a man between 18 and 35 years old in good health and CMV-seropositive. The gene calls are TRBV2 and TRBJ2-5; 7 bases fit TRBD1. Sequenced sample: PBMCs. The CDR3 DNA reads TGTGCCAGCAAGTACAGGGGCGTCCAAGAGACCCAGTACTTC. This encodes CASKYRGVQETQYF.